The clone carrying this TCR beta chain has just a few counts. Its antigen is not identified. Germline V CDR1 and CDR2: ENHRY, SYGVKD. There are 16 residues in the CDR3. Trimming left V 0 bases short and J 2 bases short, with 13 bases between. Treatment specified: roughly 10-day PBMC culture with coronavirus spike peptide pools or control peptides (ViraFEST assay). This entry comes from a study of vaccination and CD4 T cells after COVID-19. Turning to the study itself: Overlapping spike peptides of SARS-CoV-2, HCoV-NL63, HCoV-OC43 and HCoV-229E stimulated the cells. Each of the control cultures got a CEFX pool, an HIV-1 Nef pool, or no peptide.

Study-level findings and limits: Convalescent participants were relatively few, and none had early post-infection timepoints studied.

Cultured CD4+ T-cell DNA underwent Oncomine TCR Beta short-read sequencing. TCRdb analysed the PCR reads with MiXCR anew, one entry per CDR3 protein. This table has roughly 20,000 distinct CDR3 sequences, around 78% appearing once. The chain joins TRBV10-3 to TRBJ1-2; a possible D gene is TRBD1 (5 bases). Material: CD4+ T cells from blood, cultured in vitro, obtained after SARS-CoV-2 vaccination. This TCR was recovered from a human donor who received a COVID-19 vaccine. The CDR3 protein is CAISESVTAVNYGYTF. DNA of the CDR3: TGTGCCATCAGTGAGTCGGTGACAGCTGTCAACTATGGCTACACCTTC.